The subject of this entry is one TCR beta chain. Its antigen is unknown. The source of the sample is a study of beta chain features in type 1 diabetes. Study findings and constraints: Type 1 diabetes patients had moderately but significantly shorter TCRB CDR3s in all four CD4+ subsets. More deletions and fewer insertions at VDJ junctions were found in patients with type 1 diabetes. Naive, central memory and regulatory TCRB repertoires appeared more similar among patients than healthy donors.

V gave up 4 bases and J gave up 6 bases, with 7 bases separating them. The CDR3 is 13 residues long. Germline assignment: CDR1 SNHLY and CDR2 FYNNEI. Staining for CD45RO/CCR7/CD25/CD127/CD95/CD27 allowed sorting of CD4+ naive, central memory, regulatory and stem cell-like memory cells. Expressed TCRB transcripts were sequenced because the entire RNA isolate underwent reverse transcription. The protocol was immunoSEQ multiplex PCR, while the TCRdb copy is restricted to in-frame clones and leaves out a portion. There are hundreds of thousands of clones in the sample; roughly 12% occur only once, and about 0.01% lies in the top ten.

Sequences were obtained from naive CD4+ T cells from blood. The chain employs TRBV2 and TRBJ1-6; D remains ambiguous. The clonotype comes from a woman younger than 30 with type 1 diabetes. For the CDR3, the DNA is TGTGCCAGCAGTGCCGGGTTTAATTCACCCCTCCACTTT. Translating it yields CASSAGFNSPLHF.